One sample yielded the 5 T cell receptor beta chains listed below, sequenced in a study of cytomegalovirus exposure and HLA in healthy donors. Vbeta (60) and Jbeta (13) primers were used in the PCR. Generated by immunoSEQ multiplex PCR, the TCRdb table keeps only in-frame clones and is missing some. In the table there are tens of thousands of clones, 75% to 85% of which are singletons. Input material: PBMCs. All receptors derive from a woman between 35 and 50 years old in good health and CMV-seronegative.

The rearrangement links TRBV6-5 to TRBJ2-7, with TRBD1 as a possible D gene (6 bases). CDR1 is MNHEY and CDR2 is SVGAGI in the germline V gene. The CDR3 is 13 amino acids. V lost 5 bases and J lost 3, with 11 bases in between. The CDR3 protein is CASSGTRFYEQYF. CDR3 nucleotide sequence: TGTGCCAGCAGTGGGACAAGGTTCTACGAGCAGTACTTC.

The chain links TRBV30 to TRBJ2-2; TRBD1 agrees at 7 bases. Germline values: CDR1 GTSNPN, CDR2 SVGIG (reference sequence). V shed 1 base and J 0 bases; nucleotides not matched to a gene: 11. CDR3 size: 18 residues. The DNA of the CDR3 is TGTGCCTGGAGTGAACGGACGCGAGGGGGCGCGAACACCGGGGAGCTGTTTTTT. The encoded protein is CAWSERTRGGANTGELFF.

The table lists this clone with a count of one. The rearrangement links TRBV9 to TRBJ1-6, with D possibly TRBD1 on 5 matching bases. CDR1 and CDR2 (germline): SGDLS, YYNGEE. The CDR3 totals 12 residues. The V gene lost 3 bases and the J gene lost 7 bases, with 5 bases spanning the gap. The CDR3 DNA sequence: TGTGCCAGCAGCGAGGGGAATTCACCCCTCCACTTT. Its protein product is CASSEGNSPLHF.

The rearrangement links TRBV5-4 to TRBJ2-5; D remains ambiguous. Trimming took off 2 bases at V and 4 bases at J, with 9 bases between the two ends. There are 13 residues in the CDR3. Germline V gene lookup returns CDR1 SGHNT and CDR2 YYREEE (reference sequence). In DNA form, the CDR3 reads TGTGCCAGCAGCTTTCTAGGCGGAGAGACCCAGTACTTC. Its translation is CASSFLGGETQYF.

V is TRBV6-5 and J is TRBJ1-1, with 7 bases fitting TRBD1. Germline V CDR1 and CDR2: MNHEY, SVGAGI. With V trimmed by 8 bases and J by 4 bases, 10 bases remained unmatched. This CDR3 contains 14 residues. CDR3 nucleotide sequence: TGTGCCAGCTTTACAGGGGCGCGGAGCACTGAAGCTTTCTTT. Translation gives CASFTGARSTEAFF.